These 32 T cell receptor beta chains came from one sample sequenced in a study of T cell changes during pregnancy in multiple sclerosis (dated by TCRdb to between 2017 and 2020). The protocol used for the library was the immunoSEQ multiplex PCR assay. Imported from immuneACCESS, the table was reduced by TCRdb to in-frame sequences with V and J called. These copies leave out some clones; in studies compared against another copy, an unresolved V gene accounts for under half, and the cause of the remainder is not known. Within this sample are over 70,000 clones, with 90% to 95% of them counted one time only. The ten largest account for approximately 4.7% of the sample. This specimen was peripheral blood, taken in the first trimester of pregnancy. These receptor sequences come from a female donor with multiple sclerosis, enrolled in a pregnancy study.

The gene calls are TRBV5-1 and TRBJ2-2, with TRBD1 as a possible D gene (5 bases). With 4 bases removed from V and 6 bases from J, the gap between germline ends came to 25 bases. The CDR3 sequence is 18 residues long. CDR1 and CDR2 from the germline V gene are SGHRS and YFSETQ. CDR3 loop: CASSTEIVNTWGPGELFF. CDR3 nucleotides: TGCGCCAGCAGCACGGAGATCGTGAACACCTGGGGCCCCGGGGAGCTGTTTTTT.

This clone was seen only once. V gene TRBV18 combines with J gene TRBJ2-7; D might be TRBD2 (7 bases). Germline V CDR1 and CDR2: KGHSH, LQKENI. This CDR3 spans 15 amino acids. The germline V and J ends were trimmed by 0 bases and 3 bases, with 12 bases remaining between them. The CDR3 reads CASSPPAGAGYEQYF. In nucleotides, the CDR3 is TGTGCCAGCTCACCACCGGCGGGGGCCGGCTACGAGCAGTACTTC.

The count of this clone is one. This chain joins TRBV5-6 and TRBJ2-7; 9 nucleotides line up with TRBD1. The CDR3 runs to 16 residues. In germline, CDR1 is SGHDT, CDR2 YYEEEE. V was pared by 4 bases and J by 2 bases, with 10 bases of the junction left unmatched. CDR3: CASSIGTGWEPYEQYF. CDR3 bases: TGTGCCAGCAGCATAGGGACAGGGTGGGAACCCTACGAGCAGTACTTC.

This rearrangement joins TRBV5-1 to TRBJ2-3; TRBD1 is a possible D gene (6 bases). The germline V and J ends were trimmed by 0 bases and 4 bases, with 9 bases remaining between them. This CDR3 has 14 amino acids. From germline, CDR1 is SGHRS and CDR2 YFSETQ. Here the CDR3 DNA reads TGCGCCAGCAGCTTGGCTGGGGGCGCAGATACGCAGTATTTT. Protein sequence: CASSLAGGADTQYF.

This rearrangement joins TRBV2 to TRBJ2-6, with TRBD1 matching over 9 bases. CDR1 SNHLY and CDR2 FYNNEI come from the germline V gene. This CDR3 is built from 18 residues. V shed 5 bases and J 0 bases; nucleotides not matched to a gene: 8. The CDR3 is CASSRRTGDFSGANVLTF. The CDR3 DNA sequence: TGTGCCAGCAGTCGGAGGACAGGGGATTTCTCTGGGGCCAACGTCCTGACTTTC.

This chain links TRBV7-6 with TRBJ2-3; 10 positions agree with TRBD2. The CDR3 loop spans 17 amino acids. With 1 base clipped from V and 1 base from J, the junction kept 5 bases outside the gene matches. Germline loops: CDR1 SGHVS, CDR2 FNYEAQ. CDR3 bases: TGTGCCAGCAGCTTAGGGAGCGGGGGGGGGCGCACAGATACGCAGTATTTT. It translates to CASSLGSGGGRTDTQYF.

The rearrangement joins TRBV7-9 to TRBJ2-1; 7 nucleotides match TRBD2. Germline CDR1 is SEHNR and CDR2 is FQNEAQ (reference sequence). The CDR3 sequence is 15 residues long. The V gene end was trimmed by 1 base and the J gene end by 4 bases; junction bases not matched to a gene: 4. The CDR3 sequence is CASSLVSGEYNEQFF. CDR3 in DNA: TGTGCCAGCAGCTTAGTAAGCGGGGAGTACAATGAGCAGTTCTTC. Complete variable domain (other parts from reference TRBV7-9 and TRBJ2-1): DTGVSQNPRHKITKRGQNVTFRCDPISEHNRLYWYRQTLGQGPEFLTYFQNEAQLEKSRLLSDRFSAERPKGSFSTLEIQRTEQGDSAMYLCASSLVSGEYNEQFFGPGTRLTVL.

J is TRBJ2-1 and V is TRBV9; 8 nucleotides align to TRBD1. Germline V lookup: CDR1 SGDLS, CDR2 YYNGEE. The CDR3 runs to 15 residues. Trimming at V came to 1 base and at J to 8 bases, leaving 8 bases not matched to a gene. The CDR3 DNA sequence: TGTGCCAGCAGCGTATATGGGACAGGCGCCGATGAGCAGTTCTTC. It specifies CASSVYGTGADEQFF.

V is TRBV7-8 and J is TRBJ1-1; 8 bases are shared with TRBD1. V trimming: 4 bases; J trimming: 3 bases; junction bases outside the gene matches: 10. There are 16 residues in the CDR3. The germline V gene encodes CDR1 SGHVS and CDR2 FQNEAQ. This CDR3 is CASSYLQGDLDTEAFF. CDR3 coding DNA: TGTGCCAGCAGCTATTTACAGGGGGACCTTGACACTGAAGCTTTCTTT.

V usage is TRBV15 and J usage is TRBJ2-7; TRBD2 is a possible D gene (5 bases). The CDR3 totals 15 residues. Germline V lookup: CDR1 LNHNV, CDR2 YYDKDF (reference sequence). V was pared by 6 bases and J by 0 bases, with 15 bases between. In DNA, the CDR3 is TGTGCCACCAGTCTAGAGCGGCTTTCCTCCTACGAGCAGTACTTC. Residues: CATSLERLSSYEQYF. Filled out from reference TRBV15 and TRBJ2-7, the complete variable domain reads DAMVIQNPRYQVTQFGKPVTLSCSQTLNHNVMYWYQQKSSQAPKLLFHYYDKDFNNEADTPDNFQSRRPNTSFCFLDIRSPGLGDTAMYLCATSLERLSSYEQYFGPGTRLTVT.

With respect to this clone: An end of the junction differs from the germline gene, which may be a read error. The V and J genes are TRBV10-3 and TRBJ1-2; D might be TRBD1 (5 bases). Germline-derived CDR1 and CDR2 are ENHRY and SYGVKD. This CDR3 is 11 amino acids long. The CDR3 region has the DNA TGTGCCATCAGTGAGTCTAAGACAGCCCTCTTC. Its translation: CAISESKTALF.

The rearrangement uses TRBV7-3 and TRBJ2-3; a weak D match, TRBD1 (6 bases). This CDR3 has 15 residues. Germline CDR1 and CDR2: SGHTA and FQGTGA. Trimming shortened V by 2 bases and J by 6 bases, and 15 bases separated the two germline ends. In DNA form, the CDR3 reads TGTGCCAGCAGCTTATTAGGGGGTAGTAGCGATACGCAGTATTTT. It encodes CASSLLGGSSDTQYF.

Comment on this clone: Other DNA sequences in the sample encode the same CDR3. The V and J genes are TRBV19 and TRBJ1-3; D is possibly TRBD1 (5 bases). Trimming took 5 bases from V and 2 from J, leaving 7 bases between them. From germline, CDR1 is LNHDA and CDR2 SQIVND (reference sequence). The length of the CDR3 is 13 residues. In DNA, the CDR3 is TGTGCCAGTAGTGCGGGGGCTGGAAACACCATATATTTT. Protein sequence: CASSAGAGNTIYF. The full variable domain, completed using reference TRBV19 and TRBJ1-3, is DGGITQSPKYLFRKEGQNVTLSCEQNLNHDAMYWYRQDPGQGLRLIYYSQIVNDFQKGDIAEGYSVSREKKESFPLTVTSAQKNPTAFYLCASSAGAGNTIYFGEGSWLTVV.

The rearrangement joins TRBV15 to TRBJ2-7; 10 bases match TRBD2. After removal of 1 base from V and 7 bases from J, the junction contained 4 bases not matched to a gene. CDR3 length equals 14 residues. In germline, CDR1 is LNHNV, CDR2 YYDKDF (reference sequence). As DNA, the CDR3 is TGTGCCACCAGCAGAGGAGAGGGACTAGCGGAGCAGTACTTC. Residues: CATSRGEGLAEQYF.

The chain links TRBV18 to TRBJ1-1; 9 nucleotides align to TRBD1. With 1 base clipped from V and 0 bases from J, the junction kept 9 bases outside the gene matches. This CDR3 comprises 18 residues. Germline V gene sequence: CDR1 KGHSH, CDR2 LQKENI. CDR3 nucleotide sequence: TGTGCCAGCTCACCACGTCAGACAGGGGGGGTCATGAACACTGAAGCTTTCTTT. Translating gives CASSPRQTGGVMNTEAFF.

Worth noting for this clone: The junction differs from germline at one of its ends, possibly a read error. The chain couples TRBV7-9 to TRBJ2-6; D is possibly TRBD1 (5 bases). The CDR3 runs 15 residues. Germline assignment: CDR1 SEHNR and CDR2 FQNEAQ (reference sequence). The CDR3 nucleotides are TGTGCCAGCAGTTTAGGGGCCTCTGGGGCCAACGTCCTGACTTTC. Translation: CASSLGASGANVLTF. The whole variable domain, remainder taken from reference TRBV7-9 and TRBJ2-6, is DTGVSQNPRHKITKRGQNVTFRCDPISEHNRLYWYRQTLGQGPEFLTYFQNEAQLEKSRLLSDRFSAERPKGSFSTLEIQRTEQGDSAMYLCASSLGASGANVLTFGAGSRLTVL.

The chain recombines TRBV7-9 with TRBJ1-2; D perhaps matches TRBD1 (5 bases). The V and J ends lost 1 base and 0 bases respectively, with 6 bases between them. There are 14 residues in the CDR3. Germline V gives CDR1 SEHNR, CDR2 FQNEAQ (reference sequence). This CDR3 reads CASSLGGANYGYTF. As DNA, the CDR3 is TGTGCCAGCAGCTTAGGGGGGGCTAACTATGGCTACACCTTC.

The gene calls are TRBV14 and TRBJ1-2, with D perhaps matching TRBD1 (6 bases). Trimming cost V 0 bases and J 5 bases, with 13 bases left between them. This CDR3 has 15 residues. Germline values: CDR1 SGHDN, CDR2 FVKESK. This CDR3 is CASSQDNTGFYGYTF. CDR3 coding DNA: TGTGCCAGCAGCCAAGATAATACAGGGTTTTATGGCTACACCTTC.

The V and J genes are TRBV27 and TRBJ1-5; D is unresolved. Trimming stripped 0 bases from V and 7 bases from J, with 16 bases between. This CDR3 is 16 amino acids long. CDR1 and CDR2 from the germline V gene are MNHEY and SMNVEV (reference sequence). The CDR3 is CASSLSWAMTSQPQHF. The CDR3 DNA follows: TGTGCCAGCAGTTTATCGTGGGCCATGACCAGCCAGCCCCAGCATTTT.

This chain connects TRBV7-9 to TRBJ2-1, with a weak D call TRBD1 (6 bases). The germline V and J ends were trimmed by 5 bases and 15 bases, with 14 bases remaining between them. CDR3 size: 11 residues. Germline values: CDR1 SEHNR, CDR2 FQNEAQ (reference sequence). CDR3 in DNA: TGTGCCAGCAGCCTCACTAAGGGGGTGTTCTTC. Translated: CASSLTKGVFF.

This chain connects TRBV6-1 to TRBJ2-2, with TRBD2 matching over 10 bases. The V segment lost 6 bases and the J segment 5 bases; nucleotides outside the gene matches: 6. Germline CDR1 reads MNHNS; CDR2 reads SASEGT. This CDR3 has 15 amino acids. Here the CDR3 DNA reads TGTGCCAGCAGCCAAGGGACTAGCGAGACCGGGGAGCTGTTTTTT. It specifies CASSQGTSETGELFF.

This sequence joins TRBV7-8 and TRBJ2-2; 10 nucleotides match TRBD2. V lost 0 bases to trimming and J lost 6 bases; unmatched junction nucleotides: 10. The CDR3 extends over 18 amino acids. Germline V CDR1 and CDR2: SGHVS, FQNEAQ. In DNA, the CDR3 is TGTGCCAGCAGCTTAGCGTCAGTAGCGGGGGGAGTCGCCGGGGAGCTGTTTTTT. Translating gives CASSLASVAGGVAGELFF. Filled out from reference TRBV7-8 and TRBJ2-2, the complete variable domain reads GAGVSQSPRYKVAKRGQDVALRCDPISGHVSLFWYQQALGQGPEFLTYFQNEAQLDKSGLPSDRFFAERPEGSVSTLKIQRTQQEDSAVYLCASSLASVAGGVAGELFFGEGSRLTVL.

The CDR3 reads CASSLLGRGGSEQFF. The CDR3 DNA sequence: TGTGCCAGCAGTTTATTGGGTAGAGGGGGTAGCGAGCAGTTCTTC. The V gene is TRBV27, the J gene TRBJ2-1, with TRBD1 as a possible D gene (6 bases). V was trimmed by 1 base and J by 10 bases, leaving 17 bases between them. The CDR3 runs to 15 residues. Per germline, CDR1 MNHEY and CDR2 SMNVEV (reference sequence).

This clone was observed once. The chain combines TRBV2 with TRBJ1-3; 10 bases line up with TRBD1. CDR1 and CDR2 from the germline V gene are SNHLY and FYNNEI. J was trimmed by 3 bases and V by 6 bases; bases with no gene match: 5. CDR3 size: 15 residues. The CDR3 nucleotides read TGTGCCAGCAGCGAGACAGGGGGCTTTGGAAACACCATATATTTT. Its protein product is CASSETGGFGNTIYF.

The rearrangement links TRBV21-1 to TRBJ1-3; the table's D gene call, TRBD1, was not cross checked with the DNA. TRBV21-1 has pseudogene status. The CDR3 totals 15 residues. CDR3 sequence reads: CATQISTGRRNTIYF. CDR3 DNA: TGTGCCACCCAGATTAGTACAGGGCGGCGAAACACCATATATTTT.

The V and J genes are TRBV7-8 and TRBJ2-1; the D gene is possibly TRBD2 (5 bases). The CDR3 runs to 16 residues. Germline CDR1 and CDR2: SGHVS and FQNEAQ. V lost 5 bases to trimming and J lost 0 bases, with 14 bases between them. This CDR3 is CASSPPSGASYNEQFF. In DNA form, the CDR3 reads TGTGCCAGCAGCCCGCCCAGCGGAGCCTCCTACAATGAGCAGTTCTTC.

V is TRBV27 and J is TRBJ2-3; TRBD1 aligns across 8 bases. CDR1 and CDR2 (germline): MNHEY, SMNVEV (reference sequence). V trimming: 5 bases; J trimming: 6 bases; junction bases outside the gene matches: 1. The CDR3 loop spans 12 amino acids. This CDR3 reads CASSTGGDTQYF. As DNA, the CDR3 is TGTGCCAGCAGTACAGGGGGGGATACGCAGTATTTT.

This clone occurred a few times. The V gene is TRBV30, the J gene TRBJ2-5, with 9 positions matching TRBD2. The CDR3 has 12 amino acids. J was trimmed by 9 bases and V by 3 bases; bases with no gene match: 5. Germline values: CDR1 GTSNPN, CDR2 SVGIG (reference sequence). The DNA for the CDR3 is TGTGCCTGGAGACGGCGGGAGGGACCCCAGTACTTC. Translated: CAWRRREGPQYF.

This chain uses TRBV6-1 with TRBJ2-2; D gene ambiguous. The CDR3 runs to 15 residues. Germline V gene data show CDR1 as MNHNS and CDR2 as SASEGT. V lost 0 bases and J lost 1, with 6 bases in between. CDR3 sequence reads: CASSEANKNTGELFF. The CDR3, as DNA: TGTGCCAGCAGTGAAGCCAACAAGAACACCGGGGAGCTGTTTTTT.

The chain combines TRBV9 with TRBJ2-1, with TRBD2 as a possible D gene (6 bases). Germline CDR1 and CDR2: SGDLS and YYNGEE. CDR3 length: 17 residues. V gave up 1 base and J gave up 4 bases, with 18 bases separating them. CDR3 amino acids: CASSVTKWGTGYNEQFF. The CDR3 bases are TGTGCCAGCAGCGTAACCAAATGGGGGACTGGGTACAATGAGCAGTTCTTC.

The chain carries TRBV27 and TRBJ2-2; D may be TRBD2 (5 bases). The V end lost 6 bases, the J end lost 2 bases, and 7 bases lay between the germline ends. The germline gives CDR1 MNHEY, CDR2 SMNVEV (reference sequence). The CDR3 is 13 amino acids. As DNA, the CDR3 is TGTGCCAGCAGACGGGGAAACACCGGGGAGCTGTTTTTT. It specifies CASRRGNTGELFF.

The rearrangement joins TRBV7-2 to TRBJ1-2, with D uncertain. The ends were cut back, 1 base at V and 2 bases at J, with 8 bases in the middle. This CDR3 has 14 residues. Germline CDR1 SGHTA, CDR2 FQGNSA. The CDR3 DNA sequence: TGTGCCAGCAGCTTAGACGCGGGGAACTATGGCTACACCTTC. Its translation: CASSLDAGNYGYTF. Filled out from reference TRBV7-2 and TRBJ1-2, the complete variable domain reads GAGVSQSPSNKVTEKGKDVELRCDPISGHTALYWYRQSLGQGLEFLIYFQGNSAPDKSGLPSDRFSAERTGGSVSTLTIQRTQQEDSAVYLCASSLDAGNYGYTFGSGTRLTVV.